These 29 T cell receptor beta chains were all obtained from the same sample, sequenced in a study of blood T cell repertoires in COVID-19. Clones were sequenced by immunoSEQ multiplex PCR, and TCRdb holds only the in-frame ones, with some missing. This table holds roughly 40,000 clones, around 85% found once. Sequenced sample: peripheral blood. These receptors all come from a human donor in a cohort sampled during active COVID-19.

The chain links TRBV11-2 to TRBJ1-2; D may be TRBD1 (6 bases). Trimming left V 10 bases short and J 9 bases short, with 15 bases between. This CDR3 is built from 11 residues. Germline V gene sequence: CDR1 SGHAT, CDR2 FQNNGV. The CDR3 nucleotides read TGTGCCACCACAGGGCGGGGGAGCTACACCTTC. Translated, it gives CATTGRGSYTF.

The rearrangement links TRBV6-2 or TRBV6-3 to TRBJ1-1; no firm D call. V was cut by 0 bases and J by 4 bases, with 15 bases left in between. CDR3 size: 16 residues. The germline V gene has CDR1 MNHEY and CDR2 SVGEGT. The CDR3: CASSYSMSRAGTEAFF. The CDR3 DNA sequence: TGTGCCAGCAGTTACTCGATGTCAAGGGCGGGCACTGAAGCTTTCTTT.

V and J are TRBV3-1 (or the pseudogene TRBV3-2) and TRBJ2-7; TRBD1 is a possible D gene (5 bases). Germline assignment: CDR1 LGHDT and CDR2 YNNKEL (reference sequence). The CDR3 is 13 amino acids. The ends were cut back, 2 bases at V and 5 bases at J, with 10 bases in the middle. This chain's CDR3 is CASSQQSGNEQYF. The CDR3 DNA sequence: TGTGCCAGCAGCCAACAGTCAGGGAACGAGCAGTACTTC.

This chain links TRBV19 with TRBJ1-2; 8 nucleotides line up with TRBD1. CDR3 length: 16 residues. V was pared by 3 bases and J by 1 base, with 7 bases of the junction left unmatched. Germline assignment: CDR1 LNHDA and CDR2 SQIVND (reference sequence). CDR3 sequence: CASSMRTGSFNYGYTF. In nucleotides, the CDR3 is TGTGCCAGTAGTATGAGGACAGGGTCTTTTAACTATGGCTACACCTTC.

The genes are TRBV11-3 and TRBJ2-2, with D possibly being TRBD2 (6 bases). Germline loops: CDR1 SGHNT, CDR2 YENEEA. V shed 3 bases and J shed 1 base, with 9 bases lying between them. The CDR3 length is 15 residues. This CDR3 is CASSFRAGNTGELFF. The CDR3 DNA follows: TGTGCCAGCAGCTTTAGAGCGGGGAACACCGGGGAGCTGTTTTTT.

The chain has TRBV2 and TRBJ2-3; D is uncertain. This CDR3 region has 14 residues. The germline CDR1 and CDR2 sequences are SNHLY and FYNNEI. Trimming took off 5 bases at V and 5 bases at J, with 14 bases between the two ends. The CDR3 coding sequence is TGTGCCAGCAGTCCTAGTCATGTTATAGATACGCAGTATTTT. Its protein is CASSPSHVIDTQYF.

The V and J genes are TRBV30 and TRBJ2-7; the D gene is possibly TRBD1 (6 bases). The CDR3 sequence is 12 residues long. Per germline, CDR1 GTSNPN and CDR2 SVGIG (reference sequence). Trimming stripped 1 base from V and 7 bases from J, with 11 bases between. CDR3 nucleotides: TGTGCCTGGAGTGAACAGGGATGGGAGCAGTACTTC. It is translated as CAWSEQGWEQYF.

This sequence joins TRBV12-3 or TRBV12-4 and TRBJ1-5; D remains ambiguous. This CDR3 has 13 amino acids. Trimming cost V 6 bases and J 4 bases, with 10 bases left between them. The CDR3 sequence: CASSLTDNQPQHF. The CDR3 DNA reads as TGTGCCAGCAGCCTGACTGATAATCAGCCCCAGCATTTT.

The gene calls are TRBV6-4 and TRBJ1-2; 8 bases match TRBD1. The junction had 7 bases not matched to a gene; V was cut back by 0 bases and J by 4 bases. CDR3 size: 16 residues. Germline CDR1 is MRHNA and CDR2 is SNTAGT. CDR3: CASSDSGTGTVYGYTF. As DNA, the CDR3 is TGTGCCAGCAGTGACTCGGGGACAGGAACCGTCTATGGCTACACCTTC.

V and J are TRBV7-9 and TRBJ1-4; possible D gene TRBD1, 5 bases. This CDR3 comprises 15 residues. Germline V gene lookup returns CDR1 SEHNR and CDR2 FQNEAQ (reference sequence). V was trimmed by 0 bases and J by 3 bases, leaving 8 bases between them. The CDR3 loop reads CASSLARDSNEKLFF. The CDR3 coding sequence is TGTGCCAGCAGCTTAGCCCGGGACTCTAATGAAAAACTGTTTTTT.

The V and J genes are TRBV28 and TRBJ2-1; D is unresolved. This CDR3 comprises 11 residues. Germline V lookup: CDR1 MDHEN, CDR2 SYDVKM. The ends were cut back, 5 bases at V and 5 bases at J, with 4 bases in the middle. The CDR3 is CASSPDNEQFF. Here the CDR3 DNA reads TGTGCCAGCAGTCCGGACAATGAGCAGTTCTTC.

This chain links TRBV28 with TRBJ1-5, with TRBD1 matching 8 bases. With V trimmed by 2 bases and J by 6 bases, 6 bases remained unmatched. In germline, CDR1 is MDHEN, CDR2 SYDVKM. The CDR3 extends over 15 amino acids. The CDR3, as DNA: TGTGCCAGCAGTTTAGGGGCAGGGGGCGGTCAGCCCCAGCATTTT. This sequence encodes CASSLGAGGGQPQHF.

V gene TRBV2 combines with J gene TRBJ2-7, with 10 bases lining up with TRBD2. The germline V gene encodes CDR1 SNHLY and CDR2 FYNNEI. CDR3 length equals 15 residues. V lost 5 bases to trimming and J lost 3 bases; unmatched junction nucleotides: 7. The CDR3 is CASSPSGSAYYEQYF. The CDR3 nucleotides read TGTGCCAGCAGTCCTAGCGGGAGTGCGTACTACGAGCAGTACTTC. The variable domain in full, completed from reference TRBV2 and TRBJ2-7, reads EPEVTQTPSHQVTQMGQEVILRCVPISNHLYFYWYRQILGQKVEFLVSFYNNEISEKSEIFDDQFSVERPDGSNFTLKIRSTKLEDSAMYFCASSPSGSAYYEQYFGPGTRLTVT.

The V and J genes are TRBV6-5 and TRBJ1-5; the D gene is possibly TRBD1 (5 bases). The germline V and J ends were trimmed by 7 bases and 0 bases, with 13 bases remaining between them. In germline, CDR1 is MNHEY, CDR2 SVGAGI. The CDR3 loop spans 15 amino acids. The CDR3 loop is CASTSAGVSNQPQHF. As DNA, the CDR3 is TGTGCCAGCACTTCTGCGGGGGTTAGCAATCAGCCCCAGCATTTT.

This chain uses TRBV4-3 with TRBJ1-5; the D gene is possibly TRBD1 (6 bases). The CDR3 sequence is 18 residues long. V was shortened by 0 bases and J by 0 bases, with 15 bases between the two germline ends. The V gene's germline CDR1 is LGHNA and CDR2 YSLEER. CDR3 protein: CASSQDPPTGYSNQPQHF. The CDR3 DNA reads TGCGCCAGCAGCCAAGATCCTCCGACAGGTTATAGCAATCAGCCCCAGCATTTT.

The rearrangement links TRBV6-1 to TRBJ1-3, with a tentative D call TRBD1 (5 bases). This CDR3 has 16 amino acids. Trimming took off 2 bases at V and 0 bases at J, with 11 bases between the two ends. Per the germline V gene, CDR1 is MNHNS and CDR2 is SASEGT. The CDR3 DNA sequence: TGTGCCAGCAGTGAACTACAGGCGCCCTCTGGAAACACCATATATTTT. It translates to CASSELQAPSGNTIYF.

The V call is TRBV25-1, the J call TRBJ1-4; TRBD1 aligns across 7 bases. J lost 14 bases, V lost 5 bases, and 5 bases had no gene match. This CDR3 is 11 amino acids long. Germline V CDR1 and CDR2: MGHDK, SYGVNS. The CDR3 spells CASSTPGQLFF. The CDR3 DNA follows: TGTGCCAGCAGTACGCCGGGACAGCTGTTTTTT.

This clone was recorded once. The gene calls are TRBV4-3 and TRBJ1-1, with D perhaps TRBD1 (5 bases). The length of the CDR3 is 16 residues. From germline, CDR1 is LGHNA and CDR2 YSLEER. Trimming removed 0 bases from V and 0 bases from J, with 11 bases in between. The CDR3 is CASSQDAGGVNTEAFF. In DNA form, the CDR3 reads TGCGCCAGCAGCCAAGATGCCGGGGGGGTGAACACTGAAGCTTTCTTT.

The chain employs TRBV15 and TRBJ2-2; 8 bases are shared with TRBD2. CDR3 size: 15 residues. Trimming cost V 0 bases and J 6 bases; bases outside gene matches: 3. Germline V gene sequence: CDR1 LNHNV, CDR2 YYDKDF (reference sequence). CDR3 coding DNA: TGTGCCACCAGCAGAGAGACTAGCGTATCCGGGGAGCTGTTTTTT. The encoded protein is CATSRETSVSGELFF.

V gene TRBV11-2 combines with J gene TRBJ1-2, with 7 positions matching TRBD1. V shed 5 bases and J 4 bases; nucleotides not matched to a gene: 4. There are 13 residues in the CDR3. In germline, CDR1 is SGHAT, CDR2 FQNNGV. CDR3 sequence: CASSQGGSYGYTF. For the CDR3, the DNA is TGTGCCAGCAGCCAGGGGGGTAGCTATGGCTACACCTTC.

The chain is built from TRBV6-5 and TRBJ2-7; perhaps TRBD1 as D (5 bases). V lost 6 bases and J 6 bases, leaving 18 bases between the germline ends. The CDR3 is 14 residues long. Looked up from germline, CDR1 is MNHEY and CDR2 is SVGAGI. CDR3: CASRTEAGGGEQYF. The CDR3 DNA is TGTGCCAGCAGGACAGAAGCCGGTGGTGGCGAGCAGTACTTC.

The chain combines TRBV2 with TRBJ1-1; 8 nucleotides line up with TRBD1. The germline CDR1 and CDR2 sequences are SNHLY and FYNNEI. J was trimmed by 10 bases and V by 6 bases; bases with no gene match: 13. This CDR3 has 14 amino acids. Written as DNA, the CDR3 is TGTGCCAGCAGACACCAGGGGGCGCATACCTTAGCTTTCTTT. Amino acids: CASRHQGAHTLAFF.

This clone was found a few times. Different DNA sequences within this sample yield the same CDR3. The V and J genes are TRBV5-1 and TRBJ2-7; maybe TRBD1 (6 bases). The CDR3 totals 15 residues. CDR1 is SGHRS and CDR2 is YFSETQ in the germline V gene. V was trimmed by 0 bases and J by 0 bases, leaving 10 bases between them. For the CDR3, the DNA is TGCGCCAGCAGCTTGGCCTTGGACAGCTCCTACGAGCAGTACTTC. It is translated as CASSLALDSSYEQYF.

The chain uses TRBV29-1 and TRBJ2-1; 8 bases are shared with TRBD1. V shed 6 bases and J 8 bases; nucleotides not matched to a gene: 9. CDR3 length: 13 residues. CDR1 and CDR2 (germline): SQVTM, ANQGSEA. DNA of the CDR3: TGCAGCGTCGTTCGGGACAGGCGGTATGAGCAGTTCTTC. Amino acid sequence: CSVVRDRRYEQFF.

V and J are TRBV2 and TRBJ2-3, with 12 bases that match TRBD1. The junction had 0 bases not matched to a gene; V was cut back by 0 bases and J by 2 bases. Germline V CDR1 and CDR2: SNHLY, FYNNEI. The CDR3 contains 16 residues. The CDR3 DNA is TGTGCCAGCAGTGAAGCGGGACAGGGGGCCACAGATACGCAGTATTTT. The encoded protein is CASSEAGQGATDTQYF.

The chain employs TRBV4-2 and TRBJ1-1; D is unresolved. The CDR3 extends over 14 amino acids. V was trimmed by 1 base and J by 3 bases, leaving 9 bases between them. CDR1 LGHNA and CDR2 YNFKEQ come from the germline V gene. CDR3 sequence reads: CASSQGMADTEAFF. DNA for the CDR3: TGTGCCAGCAGCCAAGGCATGGCGGACACTGAAGCTTTCTTT.

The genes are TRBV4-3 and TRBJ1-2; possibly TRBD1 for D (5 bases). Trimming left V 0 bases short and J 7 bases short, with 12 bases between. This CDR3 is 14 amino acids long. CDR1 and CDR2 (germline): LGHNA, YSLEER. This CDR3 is CASSQDWTSGGYTF. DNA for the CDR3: TGCGCCAGCAGCCAAGATTGGACAAGTGGTGGCTACACCTTC.

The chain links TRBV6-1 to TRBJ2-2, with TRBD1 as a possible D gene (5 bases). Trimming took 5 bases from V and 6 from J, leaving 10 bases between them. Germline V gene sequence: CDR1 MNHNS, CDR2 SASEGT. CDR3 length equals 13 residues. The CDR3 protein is CASSSQGAGELFF. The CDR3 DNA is TGTGCCAGCAGTTCCCAGGGCGCCGGGGAGCTGTTTTTT.

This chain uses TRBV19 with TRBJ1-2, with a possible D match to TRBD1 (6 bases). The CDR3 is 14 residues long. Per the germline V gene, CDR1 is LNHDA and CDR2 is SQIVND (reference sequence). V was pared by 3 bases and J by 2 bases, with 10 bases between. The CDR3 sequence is CASSIIGQNYGYTF. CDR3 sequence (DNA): TGTGCCAGTAGTATTATAGGACAGAACTATGGCTACACCTTC.